The clone carrying this T cell receptor (beta chain) has a single count. The entry originates in a study of shared clonotypes between healthy human individuals. Repertoires were generated with immunoSEQ multiplex PCR, while TCRdb's copy carries only in-frame clones and drops some. The table has about 1 million clones, roughly 75% seen once. V lost 0 bases to trimming and J lost 0 bases, with 10 bases between them. The CDR3 is made up of 16 amino acids. Germline-derived CDR1 and CDR2 are SGDLS and YYNGEE. The rearrangement joins TRBV9 to TRBJ1-3; possible D gene TRBD1, 5 bases. The sequence was obtained from a young man in good health. Material: memory CD4+ T cells sorted from blood. Subset denoted: CD45RA-negative fraction. The CDR3 loop reads CASSVADRGSGNTIYF. The CDR3, as DNA: TGTGCCAGCAGCGTAGCCGACAGAGGCTCTGGAAACACCATATATTTT.